This T cell receptor (beta chain) emerged from a study of T-cell reconstitution after alpha-beta-depleted transplantation in children. The junction had 5 bases not matched to a gene; V was cut back by 1 base and J by 8 bases. Per germline, CDR1 GTSNPN and CDR2 SVGIG (reference sequence). The length of the CDR3 is 14 residues. TCRbeta library construction was performed incorporating unique molecular identifiers. TCRdb reprocessed the PCR reads via MiXCR and lists one record per CDR3 protein. The data contain some 520,000 distinct CDR3 sequences, about 33% of them singletons. The V call is TRBV30, the J call TRBJ1-2; 12 bases line up with TRBD1. Material: PBMCs from the stem cell graft donor, obtained from the stem cell graft. The sequence was collected from a human donor who donated a stem cell graft to a child with aplastic anemia. This chain's CDR3 is CAWSGGQGADGYTF. The CDR3 DNA is TGTGCCTGGAGTGGGGGACAGGGGGCGGACGGCTACACCTTC.